These 31 T cell receptor beta chains originate from one sample sequenced in a study of patients and donors after allogeneic stem cell transplantation. MiXCR, applied by TCRdb to the RT-PCR reads, yields one record per CDR3 protein. The data hold roughly 940,000 distinct CDR3 sequences, with 15% to 20% observed a single time. Sequenced: blood, either unsorted or a sorted T cell fraction (not recorded which). All receptors derive from a human donor who was either an allogeneic HSCT recipient or a stem cell or donor lymphocyte infusion donor (not recorded which). It is not recorded whose cells these are; they may come from a transplant donor.

This clonotype was counted a few times. The chain carries TRBV12-3 or TRBV12-4 and TRBJ1-4; D is undetermined. V lost 8 bases and J 4 bases, leaving 14 bases between the germline ends. The CDR3 totals 14 residues. CDR3 sequence reads: CASYTFKGNEKLFF. The CDR3 bases are TGTGCCAGCTACACTTTCAAGGGTAATGAAAAACTGTTTTTT.

This chain uses TRBV12-3 or TRBV12-4 with TRBJ2-2, with D possibly matching TRBD2 (7 bases). V shed 6 bases and J shed 3 bases, with 20 bases lying between them. This CDR3 is built from 17 residues. The DNA for the CDR3 is TGTGCCAGCAGCCGAAGTCCGGAAGGGGGGGACACCGGGGAGCTGTTTTTT. Translated, it gives CASSRSPEGGDTGELFF.

This clonotype has more than one count but fewer than ten. V is TRBV29-1 and J is TRBJ2-5; D is uncertain. The ends were cut back, 0 bases at V and 5 bases at J, with 10 bases in the middle. The CDR3 extends over 13 amino acids. Germline V gene sequence: CDR1 SQVTM, CDR2 ANQGSEA. The CDR3 DNA sequence: TGCAGCGTTGAAGATTACTGGGGTGAGACCCAGTACTTC. Translating it yields CSVEDYWGETQYF.

This rearrangement joins TRBV5-1 to TRBJ1-1; D is unclear. There are 15 residues in the CDR3. With 4 bases removed from V and 11 bases from J, the gap between germline ends came to 24 bases. The germline V gene encodes CDR1 SGHRS and CDR2 YFSETQ. The CDR3 loop reads CASSPPGRGKSEAFF. In DNA, the CDR3 is TGCGCCAGCAGCCCCCCTGGTCGGGGAAAAAGCGAGGCTTTCTTT.

The gene calls are TRBV20-1 and TRBJ1-1, with TRBD1 identical over 9 bases. Germline assignment: CDR1 DFQATT and CDR2 SNEGSKA (reference sequence). The CDR3 has 16 residues. Trimming removed 5 bases from V and 0 bases from J; junction bases left unmatched: 10. The CDR3 here is CSALPGQGWMNTEAFF. CDR3 nucleotides: TGCAGTGCTCTCCCGGGACAGGGCTGGATGAACACTGAAGCTTTCTTT.

This clonotype was counted only a few times. The rearrangement joins TRBV18 to TRBJ2-1, with D perhaps matching TRBD1 (5 bases). The V end was cut by 4 bases, the J end by 6 bases, with 16 bases between. The CDR3 is 15 residues long. CDR1 is KGHSH and CDR2 is LQKENI in the germline V gene. The DNA of the CDR3 is TGTGCCAGCTCACAGGTGACAGCCAACCTCAATGAGCAGTTCTTC. Translating gives CASSQVTANLNEQFF.

This clonotype was found a few times. This chain connects TRBV12-3 or TRBV12-4 to TRBJ1-5; the D is unclear. The CDR3 covers 18 residues. With 3 bases removed from V and 0 bases from J, the gap between germline ends came to 18 bases. CDR3 sequence reads: CASSFYSLSPYSNQPQHF. The CDR3 DNA is TGTGCCAGCAGTTTTTATAGCCTGAGTCCCTATAGCAATCAGCCCCAGCATTTT.

This clonotype was seen only a few times. The rearrangement links TRBV7-9 to TRBJ1-2; D is unclear. The CDR3 loop spans 14 amino acids. Looked up from germline, CDR1 is SEHNR and CDR2 is FQNEAQ (reference sequence). Trimming pared 3 bases from V and 8 bases from J, leaving 16 bases between. The CDR3 loop is CASSFDIVDFGYTF. In DNA, the CDR3 is TGTGCCAGCAGCTTCGATATCGTCGATTTCGGCTACACCTTC.

V usage is TRBV5-1 and J usage is TRBJ2-4, with a weak D call TRBD1 (5 bases). CDR3 size: 15 residues. Germline loops: CDR1 SGHRS, CDR2 YFSETQ. V lost 4 bases, J lost 3 bases, and 14 bases lay in between. CDR3 DNA: TGCGCCAGCAGCCCAGGGTCGGCGCGCAAAAACATTCAGTACTTC. It codes for CASSPGSARKNIQYF.

Written as DNA, the CDR3 is TGCAGCGCAAGGCGTGGCGGTAAAGAGACCCAGTACTTC. Amino acid sequence: CSARRGGKETQYF. The chain has TRBV29-1 and TRBJ2-5; D not certain. The CDR3 loop spans 13 amino acids. The V gene lost 7 bases and the J gene lost 3 bases, with 15 bases spanning the gap. Per germline, CDR1 SQVTM and CDR2 ANQGSEA.

This clonotype was detected only a few times. V usage is TRBV5-1 and J usage is TRBJ2-5; D possibly corresponds to TRBD2 (6 bases). Between the trimmed V and J ends, which lost 3 bases and 3 bases, there was a span of 18 bases. In germline, CDR1 is SGHRS, CDR2 YFSETQ. CDR3 length: 16 residues. CDR3 region: CASSWGSSGLKETQYF. The CDR3 DNA reads as TGCGCCAGCAGCTGGGGATCTTCGGGACTTAAAGAGACCCAGTACTTC.

The rearrangement uses TRBV7-9 and TRBJ2-5; 13 bases match TRBD2. This CDR3 comprises 16 residues. Trimming took 7 bases from V and 5 from J; bases not matched to a gene: 10. Germline V gene data show CDR1 as SEHNR and CDR2 as FQNEAQ (reference sequence). The CDR3 sequence: CASTKGLAGPLETQYF. CDR3 sequence (DNA): TGTGCCAGCACCAAGGGACTAGCGGGACCACTGGAGACCCAGTACTTC.

The chain recombines TRBV30 with TRBJ2-2; D assignment may be TRBD1 or TRBD2 (6 bases each). V shed 6 bases and J shed 2 bases, with 16 bases lying between them. Germline lookup yields CDR1 GTSNPN and CDR2 SVGIG (reference sequence). The CDR3 spans 15 residues. CDR3 sequence reads: CACGGGDYNTGELFF. The CDR3 DNA reads as TGTGCCTGCGGAGGGGGAGATTATAACACCGGGGAGCTGTTTTTT.

As DNA, the CDR3 is TGTGCCAGCACCCTAGCGGGAGATACGCAGTATTTT. Protein: CASTLAGDTQYF. The chain carries TRBV27 and TRBJ2-3; 8 bases are a match to TRBD2. CDR3 length: 12 amino acids. V shed 7 bases and J 5 bases; nucleotides not matched to a gene: 2. Germline V gene data show CDR1 as MNHEY and CDR2 as SMNVEV (reference sequence).

The CDR3 region is CASSPGGTGEDDEQYF. The CDR3 coding sequence is TGCGCCAGCAGCCCAGGAGGCACTGGGGAGGACGACGAGCAGTACTTC. The rearrangement links TRBV5-1 to TRBJ2-7; D might be TRBD2 (6 bases). Germline V lookup: CDR1 SGHRS, CDR2 YFSETQ. The CDR3 runs 16 residues. With 4 bases removed from V and 5 bases from J, the gap between germline ends came to 22 bases.

The rearrangement uses TRBV30 and TRBJ1-5; D is unresolved. This CDR3 is built from 12 residues. Germline V gene sequence: CDR1 GTSNPN, CDR2 SVGIG (reference sequence). V lost 0 bases, J lost 7 bases, and 7 bases lay in between. The DNA of the CDR3 is TGTGCCTGGAGTGTACTGAAGCAGCCCCAGCATTTT. Translating it yields CAWSVLKQPQHF.

This clonotype was detected a few times. The chain combines TRBV9 with TRBJ2-2; no definite D call. Deletions cut 0 bases from V and 0 bases from J, with 12 bases between. CDR1 SGDLS and CDR2 YYNGEE come from the germline V gene. CDR3 size: 17 residues. The CDR3 loop is CASSVGGNPANTGELFF. In nucleotides, the CDR3 is TGTGCCAGCAGCGTAGGCGGAAACCCAGCGAACACCGGGGAGCTGTTTTTT.

In its sample, this clonotype was seen a few times. The chain combines TRBV5-1 with TRBJ2-7; possible D gene TRBD2, 7 bases. Germline assignment: CDR1 SGHRS and CDR2 YFSETQ. V lost 4 bases and J 4 bases, leaving 21 bases between the germline ends. This CDR3 region has 16 residues. The CDR3 DNA follows: TGCGCCAGCAGCCCCTCCGTAGAGGGGGGGAGATACGAGCAGTACTTC. Amino acid sequence: CASSPSVEGGRYEQYF.

This clonotype was seen a few times. A much bigger clone sits one base away, suggesting this may be a read error. The chain carries TRBV7-2 and TRBJ1-1; TRBD1 agrees at 7 bases. The trim removed 4 bases at V and 5 bases at J, leaving 4 bases unmatched. Per the germline V gene, CDR1 is SGHTA and CDR2 is FQGNSA. This CDR3 has 13 residues. CDR3 DNA sequence: TGTGCCAGCAGCTCGGACAGGAAGACTGAAGCTTTCTTT. This translates into CASSSDRKTEAFF.

This clonotype was seen a few times. The J gene is TRBJ1-2, the V gene TRBV4-3; D gene uncertain. The CDR3 runs to 14 residues. Per germline, CDR1 LGHNA and CDR2 YSLEER. Trimming took off 4 bases at V and 0 bases at J, with 9 bases between the two ends. DNA of the CDR3: TGCGCCAGCAGCCCGGATAAATCTAACTATGGCTACACCTTC. This encodes CASSPDKSNYGYTF.

This clonotype occurred a few times. The rearrangement uses TRBV9 and TRBJ1-2; unclear D gene. The CDR3 is made up of 12 amino acids. Deletions cut 4 bases from V and 6 bases from J, with 10 bases between. In germline, CDR1 is SGDLS, CDR2 YYNGEE. CDR3: CASSRRMDGYTF. The CDR3 DNA sequence: TGTGCCAGCAGCCGTAGAATGGATGGCTACACCTTC. Looking up the rest from reference TRBV9 and TRBJ1-2 gives the full variable domain: DSGVTQTPKHLITATGQRVTLRCSPRSGDLSVYWYQQSLDQGLQFLIQYYNGEERAKGNILERFSAQQFPDLHSELNLSSLELGDSALYFCASSRRMDGYTFGSGTRLTVV.

This clonotype came up a few times. V gene TRBV4-1 combines with J gene TRBJ1-5, with a tentative D call TRBD1 (5 bases). The CDR3 has 16 residues. V was shortened by 0 bases and J by 4 bases, with 13 bases between the two germline ends. Germline CDR1 and CDR2: MGHRA and YSYEKL. The CDR3 sequence: CASSQDGAGKNQPQHF. CDR3 sequence (DNA): TGCGCCAGCAGCCAAGATGGGGCAGGGAAGAATCAGCCCCAGCATTTT.

This clonotype has at least ten counts. CDR3 bases: TGTGCCAGCAGTCCTGACACCTATTGGAATGAGCAGTTCTTC. Its protein is CASSPDTYWNEQFF. The rearrangement joins TRBV12-3 or TRBV12-4 to TRBJ2-1; unclear D gene. V lost 5 bases and J lost 7, with 15 bases in between. This CDR3 spans 14 amino acids.

The chain has TRBV3-1 and TRBJ2-2, with D possibly TRBD1 on 6 matching bases. V dropped 3 bases and J dropped 5 bases, with 10 bases sitting between them. There are 14 residues in the CDR3. CDR1 is LGHDT and CDR2 is YNNKEL in the germline V gene (reference sequence). Here the CDR3 DNA reads TGTGCCAGCAGCCATCAGGGGTCGACCGGGGAGCTGTTTTTT. It yields the protein CASSHQGSTGELFF. Supplemented by reference TRBV3-1 and TRBJ2-2, the full variable domain reads DTAVSQTPKYLVTQMGNDKSIKCEQNLGHDTMYWYKQDSKKFLKIMFSYNNKELIINETVPNRFSPKSPDKAHLNLHINSLELGDSAVYFCASSHQGSTGELFFGEGSRLTVL.

The genes are TRBV4-1 and TRBJ1-1; tentatively, D is TRBD1 (6 bases). The V gene lost 3 bases and the J gene lost 5 bases, with 16 bases spanning the gap. The CDR3 contains 15 residues. The germline gives CDR1 MGHRA, CDR2 YSYEKL. The CDR3 DNA reads as TGCGCCAGCAGCCAGGTCAGGGCCACAGGGACTGAAGCTTTCTTT. This translates into CASSQVRATGTEAFF.

This clonotype was picked up many times. The V gene is TRBV20-1, the J gene TRBJ2-7, with a weak D call TRBD2 (5 bases). The CDR3 runs to 15 residues. Trimming pared 1 base from V and 2 bases from J, leaving 15 bases between. Germline V lookup: CDR1 DFQATT, CDR2 SNEGSKA (reference sequence). The CDR3 spells CSARGNRRRPYEQYF. For the CDR3, the DNA is TGCAGTGCTAGAGGGAACCGGCGGAGGCCCTACGAGCAGTACTTC.

This clonotype was detected a few times. The chain employs TRBV7-3 and TRBJ2-1, with a weak D call TRBD1 (6 bases). The CDR3 length is 15 residues. The ends were cut back, 4 bases at V and 3 bases at J, with 13 bases in the middle. From germline, CDR1 is SGHTA and CDR2 FQGTGA. The CDR3 region has the DNA TGTGCCAGCAGCTCCCTGGACAGCGTCTACAATGAGCAGTTCTTC. This sequence encodes CASSSLDSVYNEQFF.

The J gene is TRBJ2-7, the V gene TRBV20-1; 11 bases fit TRBD2. Germline trimming cut 0 bases from V and 2 bases from J; bases unmatched to any gene: 3. CDR1 is DFQATT and CDR2 is SNEGSKA in the germline V gene (reference sequence). The CDR3 is 15 amino acids. The CDR3 DNA follows: TGCAGTGCTAGAGATAGCGGGAGGGTTGCCTACGAGCAGTACTTC. Amino acid sequence: CSARDSGRVAYEQYF.

To note about this clonotype: Given a much more abundant clone one base away, this may be a read error. The chain links TRBV5-6 to TRBJ1-2; the match to TRBD1 covers 7 bases. CDR1 is SGHDT and CDR2 is YYEEEE in the germline V gene. The CDR3 consists of 13 residues. After removal of 5 bases from V and 2 bases from J, the junction contained 3 bases not matched to a gene. CDR3 DNA: TGTGCCAGCAGGGCGACAGGGAACTATGGCTACACCTTC. Its protein product is CASRATGNYGYTF. Combining the CDR3 with reference TRBV5-6 and TRBJ1-2 gives the whole variable domain DAGVTQSPTHLIKTRGQQVTLRCSPKSGHDTVSWYQQALGQGPQFIFQYYEEEERQRGNFPDRFSGHQFPNYSSELNVNALLLGDSALYLCASRATGNYGYTFGSGTRLTVV.

The CDR3 bases are TGTGCCAGCAGTTACGCGGGGCAGGGTTCACCCCTCCACTTT. The encoded protein is CASSYAGQGSPLHF. This rearrangement joins TRBV6-5 to TRBJ1-6; weak D call: TRBD1 (5 bases). The CDR3 is 14 amino acids. Trimming took off 2 bases at V and 9 bases at J, with 11 bases between the two ends. Germline V gives CDR1 MNHEY, CDR2 SVGAGI.

This clonotype was found a few times. The chain is built from TRBV11-3 and TRBJ2-3, with TRBD2 identical over 11 bases. Germline trimming cut 4 bases from V and 2 bases from J; bases unmatched to any gene: 2. Germline V gene sequence: CDR1 SGHNT, CDR2 YENEEA. The CDR3 consists of 15 residues. CDR3 DNA: TGTGCCAGCAGCTGGGGACTAGCGGCCACAGATACGCAGTATTTT. Its translation is CASSWGLAATDTQYF.